A single sample gave rise to the 8 T cell receptor beta chains below, sequenced in a study of OX40 agonist ivuxolimab in advanced cancers. Assay: immunoSEQ multiplex PCR; the TCRdb copy retains only in-frame clones and omits some. The sample yields around 80,000 clones, approximately 84% seen once. The sequenced sample was CD4+ or CD8+ T cells sorted from blood, obtained in a trial of the OX40 agonist ivuxolimab. The receptors were gathered from an adult with an advanced solid tumor such as melanoma, head and neck, liver or kidney cancer.

The J gene is TRBJ2-7, the V gene TRBV7-2, with D unclear. The V and J ends lost 1 base and 3 bases respectively, with 7 bases between them. Germline CDR1 reads SGHTA; CDR2 reads FQGNSA. The CDR3 is made up of 13 amino acids. The CDR3 loop is CASSLGGGYEQYF. The CDR3 DNA follows: TGTGCCAGCAGCTTAGGTGGCGGCTACGAGCAGTACTTC.

V usage is TRBV5-1 and J usage is TRBJ1-5; TRBD1 is a possible D gene (5 bases). Germline assignment: CDR1 SGHRS and CDR2 YFSETQ. V shed 0 bases and J shed 1 base, with 11 bases lying between them. The CDR3 runs 16 residues. CDR3 region: CASSLGVGLSNQPQHF. The CDR3 nucleotides are TGCGCCAGCAGCTTGGGCGTGGGGCTAAGCAATCAGCCCCAGCATTTT.

CDR3 sequence: CASSQWDIETQYF. Here the CDR3 DNA reads TGTGCCAGCAGCCAATGGGATATCGAGACCCAGTACTTC. This chain connects TRBV9 to TRBJ2-5; D gene unclear. From germline, CDR1 is SGDLS and CDR2 YYNGEE. Trimming removed 4 bases from V and 5 bases from J, with 12 bases in between. The CDR3 extends over 13 amino acids.

The rearrangement links TRBV5-4 to TRBJ2-5; 9 bases align to TRBD1. CDR3 length: 14 residues. Looked up from germline, CDR1 is SGHNT and CDR2 is YYREEE (reference sequence). The junction had 5 bases not matched to a gene; V was cut back by 5 bases and J by 3 bases. CDR3 loop: CASRATGGEETQYF. The CDR3 DNA reads as TGTGCCAGCAGGGCTACAGGGGGCGAAGAGACCCAGTACTTC. The whole variable domain, remainder taken from reference TRBV5-4 and TRBJ2-5, is ETGVTQSPTHLIKTRGQQVTLRCSSQSGHNTVSWYQQALGQGPQFIFQYYREEENGRGNFPPRFSGLQFPNYSSELNVNALELDDSALYLCASRATGGEETQYFGPGTRLLVL.

Comments on this clone: One end of the junction does not line up with germline, which may come from a read error. The chain carries TRBV10-3 and TRBJ2-7, with D unclear. The CDR3 sequence is 11 residues long. CDR1 and CDR2 from the germline V gene are ENHRY and SYGVKD. DNA for the CDR3: TGTGCCATCAGTGAGGCAAAATCCTTGAACTTC. This translates into CAISEAKSLNF.

The chain joins TRBV5-1 to TRBJ1-1; 8 bases align to TRBD1. Germline V lookup: CDR1 SGHRS, CDR2 YFSETQ. V shed 4 bases and J 3 bases; nucleotides not matched to a gene: 8. The CDR3 runs to 15 residues. CDR3 residues: CASSRPGTGYTEAFF. CDR3 coding DNA: TGCGCCAGCAGCCGTCCCGGGACAGGTTACACTGAAGCTTTCTTT.

This sequence joins TRBV19 and TRBJ1-4; D perhaps matches TRBD1 (6 bases). V shed 1 base and J shed 14 bases, with 14 bases lying between them. The germline V gene has CDR1 LNHDA and CDR2 SQIVND (reference sequence). The CDR3 has 13 amino acids. CDR3 residues: CASSIANGRGLFF. The CDR3 nucleotides are TGTGCCAGTAGTATAGCAAACGGCAGGGGTCTGTTTTTT.

This rearrangement joins TRBV7-8 to TRBJ1-2, with a weak D call TRBD1 (5 bases). Germline lookup yields CDR1 SGHVS and CDR2 FQNEAQ. Trimming removed 2 bases at V and 4 bases at J, with 17 bases between. There are 16 residues in the CDR3. CDR3 DNA sequence: TGTGCCAGCAGCTTAAGCGAGGGGTCCATTAGCTATGGCTACACCTTC. Translated: CASSLSEGSISYGYTF.